This T cell receptor beta chain emerged from a study of cytomegalovirus exposure and HLA in healthy donors. Looking at the study overall: The platform used for the 95 to 150 validation repertoires matched that of the roughly 720 first-cohort repertoires, a later analysis reported. Study observations and caveats: Confirmation in vitro established that three CMV-associated chains were specific for CMV antigens. Reports indicated that the classifier achieved high specificity and sensitivity in diagnosing cytomegalovirus status.

The validation cohort, a group of roughly 120 subjects, included the donors and was separate from the roughly 620-subject first cohort. Repertoires were generated with immunoSEQ multiplex PCR, while TCRdb's copy carries only in-frame clones and drops some. Of 95,000 to 150,000 clones in the sample, 89% were seen once. The germline V gene encodes CDR1 MNHEY and CDR2 SMNVEV (reference sequence). CDR3 length: 14 residues. The V gene lost 5 bases and the J gene lost 8 bases, with 18 bases spanning the gap. Concerning this clone: Antigen: not known.

The chain links TRBV27 to TRBJ2-5; D is perhaps TRBD2 (6 bases). Sequencing was performed on PBMCs. The origin of this receptor is a young woman in good health and CMV-seronegative. The CDR3 nucleotides read TGTGCCAGCAGTCCAGGTGGGGGAGCGGGCACCCAGTACTTC. Translation: CASSPGGGAGTQYF.